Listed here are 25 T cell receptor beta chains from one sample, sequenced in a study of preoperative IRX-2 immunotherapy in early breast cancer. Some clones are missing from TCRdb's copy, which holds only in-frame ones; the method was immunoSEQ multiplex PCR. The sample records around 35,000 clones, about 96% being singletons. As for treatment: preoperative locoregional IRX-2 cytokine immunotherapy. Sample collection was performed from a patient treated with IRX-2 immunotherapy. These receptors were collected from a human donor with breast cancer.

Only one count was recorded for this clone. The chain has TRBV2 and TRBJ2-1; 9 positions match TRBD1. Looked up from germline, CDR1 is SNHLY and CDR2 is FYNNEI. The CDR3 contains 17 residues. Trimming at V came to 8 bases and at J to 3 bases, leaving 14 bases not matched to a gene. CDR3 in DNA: TGTGCCAGCCAACAAAGGCCAGGGACAGGGCACTACAATGAGCAGTTCTTC. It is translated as CASQQRPGTGHYNEQFF.

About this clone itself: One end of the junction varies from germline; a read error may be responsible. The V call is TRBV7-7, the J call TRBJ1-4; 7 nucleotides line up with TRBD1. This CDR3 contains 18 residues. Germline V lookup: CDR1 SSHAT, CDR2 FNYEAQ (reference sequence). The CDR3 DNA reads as TGTGCTAGCAGCTTACCTGACAGGGCAGGCTCCAGTGATGAAAAACTGTTTTTT. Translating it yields CASSLPDRAGSSDEKLFF. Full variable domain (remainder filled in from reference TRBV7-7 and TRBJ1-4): GAGVSQSPRYKVTKRGQDVTLRCDPISSHATLYWYQQALGQGPEFLTYFNYEAQPDKSGLPSDRFSAERPEGSISTLTIQRTEQRDSAMYRCASSLPDRAGSSDEKLFFGSGTQLSVL.

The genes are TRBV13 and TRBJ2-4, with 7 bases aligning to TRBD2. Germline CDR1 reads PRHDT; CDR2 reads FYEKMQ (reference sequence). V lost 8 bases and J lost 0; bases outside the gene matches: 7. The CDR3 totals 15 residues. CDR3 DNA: TGTGCCAGCCGGGAGGCGGGCCTAGCCAAAAACATTCAGTACTTC. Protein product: CASREAGLAKNIQYF.

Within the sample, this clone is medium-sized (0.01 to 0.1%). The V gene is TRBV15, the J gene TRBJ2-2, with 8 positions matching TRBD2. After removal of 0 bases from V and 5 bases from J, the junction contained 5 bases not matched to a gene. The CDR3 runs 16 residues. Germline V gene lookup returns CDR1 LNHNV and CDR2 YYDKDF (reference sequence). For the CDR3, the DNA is TGTGCCACCAGCAGAGAAATTCCGGGGGGGACCGGGGAGCTGTTTTTT. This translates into CATSREIPGGTGELFF.

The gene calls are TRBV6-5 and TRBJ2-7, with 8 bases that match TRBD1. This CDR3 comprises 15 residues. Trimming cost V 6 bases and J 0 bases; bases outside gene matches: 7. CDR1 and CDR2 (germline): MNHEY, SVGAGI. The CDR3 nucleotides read TGTGCCAGCAGCGGACAGGGATCCCACTCCTACGAGCAGTACTTC. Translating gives CASSGQGSHSYEQYF.

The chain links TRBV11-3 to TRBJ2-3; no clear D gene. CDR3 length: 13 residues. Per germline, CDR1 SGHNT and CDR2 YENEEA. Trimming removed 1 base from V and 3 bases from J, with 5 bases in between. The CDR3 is CASSLGRTDTQYF. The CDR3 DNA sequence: TGTGCCAGCAGCTTAGGGCGGACAGATACGCAGTATTTT.

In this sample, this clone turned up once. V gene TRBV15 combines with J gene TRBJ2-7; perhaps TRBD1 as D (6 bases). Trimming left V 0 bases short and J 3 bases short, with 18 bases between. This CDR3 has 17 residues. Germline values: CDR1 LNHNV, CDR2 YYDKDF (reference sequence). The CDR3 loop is CATSRDGSAQGNYEQYF. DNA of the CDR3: TGTGCCACCAGCAGAGATGGGTCGGCACAGGGCAACTACGAGCAGTACTTC.

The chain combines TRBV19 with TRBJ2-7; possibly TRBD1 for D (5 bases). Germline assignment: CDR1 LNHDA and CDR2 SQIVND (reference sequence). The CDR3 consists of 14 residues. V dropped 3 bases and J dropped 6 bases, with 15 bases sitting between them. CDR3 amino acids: CASSISYRSGEQYF. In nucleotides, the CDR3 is TGTGCCAGTAGTATTTCATACAGGTCGGGCGAGCAGTACTTC.

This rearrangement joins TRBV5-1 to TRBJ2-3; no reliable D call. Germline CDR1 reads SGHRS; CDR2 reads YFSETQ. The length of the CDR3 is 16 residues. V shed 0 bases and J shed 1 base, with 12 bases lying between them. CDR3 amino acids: CASSLGVGVGTDTQYF. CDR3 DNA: TGCGCCAGCAGCTTGGGAGTTGGGGTAGGCACAGATACGCAGTATTTT.

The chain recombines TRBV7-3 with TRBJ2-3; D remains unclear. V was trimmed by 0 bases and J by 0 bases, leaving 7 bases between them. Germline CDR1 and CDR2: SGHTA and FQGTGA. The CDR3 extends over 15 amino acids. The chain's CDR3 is CASSLTAVSTDTQYF. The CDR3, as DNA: TGTGCCAGCAGCTTAACAGCCGTTAGCACAGATACGCAGTATTTT.

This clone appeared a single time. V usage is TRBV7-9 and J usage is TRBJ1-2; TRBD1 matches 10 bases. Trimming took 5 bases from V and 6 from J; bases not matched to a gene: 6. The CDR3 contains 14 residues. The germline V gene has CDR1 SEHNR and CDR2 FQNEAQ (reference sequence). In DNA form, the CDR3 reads TGTGCCAGCAGCCAGACAGGGGGCCGAGATGGCTACACCTTC. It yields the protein CASSQTGGRDGYTF.

In nucleotides, the CDR3 is TGTGCCACCAGCACAACGACGGGGAACACTGAAGCTTTCTTT. Translation: CATSTTTGNTEAFF. The chain uses TRBV15 and TRBJ1-1, with D unclear. This CDR3 comprises 14 residues. CDR1 LNHNV and CDR2 YYDKDF come from the germline V gene (reference sequence). The V end was cut by 4 bases, the J end by 1 base, with 10 bases between.

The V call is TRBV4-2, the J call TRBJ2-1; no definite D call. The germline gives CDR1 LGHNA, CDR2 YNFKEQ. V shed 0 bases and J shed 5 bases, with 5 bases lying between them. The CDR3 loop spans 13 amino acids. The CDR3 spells CASSQDRHNEQFF. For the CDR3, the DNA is TGTGCCAGCAGCCAAGATCGGCACAATGAGCAGTTCTTC.

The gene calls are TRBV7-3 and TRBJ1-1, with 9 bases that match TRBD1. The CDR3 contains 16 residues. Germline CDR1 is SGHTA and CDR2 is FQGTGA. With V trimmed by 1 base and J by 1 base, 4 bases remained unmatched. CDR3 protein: CASSLRGQGTNTEAFF. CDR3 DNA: TGTGCCAGCAGCTTAAGGGGACAGGGAACGAACACTGAAGCTTTCTTT.

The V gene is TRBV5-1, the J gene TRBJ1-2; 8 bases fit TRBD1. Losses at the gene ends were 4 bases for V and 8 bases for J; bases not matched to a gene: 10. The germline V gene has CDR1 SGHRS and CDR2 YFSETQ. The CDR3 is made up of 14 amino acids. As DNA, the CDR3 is TGCGCCAGCAGCCCGGGACAGGCCGGAGGGGGCTACACCTTC. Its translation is CASSPGQAGGGYTF.

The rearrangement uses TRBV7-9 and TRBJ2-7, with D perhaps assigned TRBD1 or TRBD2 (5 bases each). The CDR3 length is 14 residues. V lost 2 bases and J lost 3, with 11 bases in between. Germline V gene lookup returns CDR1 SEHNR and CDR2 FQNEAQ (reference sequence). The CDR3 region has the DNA TGTGCCAGCAGCTTAAGCGGCAGGGACTACGAGCAGTACTTC. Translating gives CASSLSGRDYEQYF.

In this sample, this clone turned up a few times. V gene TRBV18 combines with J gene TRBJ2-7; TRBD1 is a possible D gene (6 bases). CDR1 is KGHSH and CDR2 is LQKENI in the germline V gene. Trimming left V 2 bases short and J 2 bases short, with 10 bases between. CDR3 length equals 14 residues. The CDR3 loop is CASSPSRTAYEQYF. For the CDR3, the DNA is TGTGCCAGCTCACCATCTCGGACAGCCTACGAGCAGTACTTC.

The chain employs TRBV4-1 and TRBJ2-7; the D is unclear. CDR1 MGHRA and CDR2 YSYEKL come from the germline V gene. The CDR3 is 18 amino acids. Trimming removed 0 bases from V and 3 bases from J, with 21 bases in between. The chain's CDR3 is CASSQEGSGSTPFYEQYF. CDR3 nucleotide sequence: TGCGCCAGCAGCCAAGAGGGCTCCGGTTCTACACCTTTCTACGAGCAGTACTTC.

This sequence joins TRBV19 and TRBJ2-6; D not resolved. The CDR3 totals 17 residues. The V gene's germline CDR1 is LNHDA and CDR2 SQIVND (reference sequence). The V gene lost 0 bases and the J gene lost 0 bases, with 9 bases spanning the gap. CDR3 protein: CASSIEIRISGANVLTF. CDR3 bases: TGTGCCAGTAGTATAGAGATTCGGATCTCTGGGGCCAACGTCCTGACTTTC.

The CDR3 nucleotides read TGTGCCAGAAGCTGGGACTCCGGGACAGCGAATACTGGCTACACCTTC. This sequence encodes CARSWDSGTANTGYTF. The chain has TRBV5-3 and TRBJ1-2; 7 positions match TRBD1. TRBV5-3 is an ORF; its function is uncertain. The CDR3 covers 16 residues. The J segment lost 7 bases and the V segment lost 3 bases, leaving 15 bases of the junction unmatched.

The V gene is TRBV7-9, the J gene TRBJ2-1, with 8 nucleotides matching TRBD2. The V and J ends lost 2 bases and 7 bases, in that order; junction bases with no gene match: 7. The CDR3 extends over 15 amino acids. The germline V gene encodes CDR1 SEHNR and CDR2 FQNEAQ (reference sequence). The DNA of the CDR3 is TGTGCCAGCAGCTTAAGAGCGGGAGCCTGGAATGAGCAGTTCTTC. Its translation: CASSLRAGAWNEQFF.

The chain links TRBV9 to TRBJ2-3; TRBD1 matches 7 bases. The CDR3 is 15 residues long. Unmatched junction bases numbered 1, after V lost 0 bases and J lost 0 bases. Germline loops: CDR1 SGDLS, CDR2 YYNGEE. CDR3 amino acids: CASSVEGASTDTQYF. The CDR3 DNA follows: TGTGCCAGCAGCGTAGAGGGGGCTAGCACAGATACGCAGTATTTT.

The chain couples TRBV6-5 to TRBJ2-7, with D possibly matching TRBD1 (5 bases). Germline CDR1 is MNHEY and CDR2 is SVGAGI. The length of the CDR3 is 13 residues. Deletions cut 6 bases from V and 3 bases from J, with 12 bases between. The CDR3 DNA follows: TGTGCCAGCAGCCCCCTGGGGCGCTACGAGCAGTACTTC. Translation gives CASSPLGRYEQYF.

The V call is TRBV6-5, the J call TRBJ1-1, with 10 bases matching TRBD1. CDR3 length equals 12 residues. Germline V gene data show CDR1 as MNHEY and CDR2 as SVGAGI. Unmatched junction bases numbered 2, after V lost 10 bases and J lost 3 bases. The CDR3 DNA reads TGTGCCATAGGACAGGGGGACACTGAAGCTTTCTTT. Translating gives CAIGQGDTEAFF.

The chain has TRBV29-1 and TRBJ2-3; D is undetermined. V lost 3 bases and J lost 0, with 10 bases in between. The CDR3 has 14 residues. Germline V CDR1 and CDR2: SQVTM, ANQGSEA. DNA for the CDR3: TGCAGCGTTGACGTGGGCCCTAGCACAGATACGCAGTATTTT. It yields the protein CSVDVGPSTDTQYF.